The entry that follows covers one T cell receptor beta chain sequence. Its antigen is not known. CDR1 is SGHDT, CDR2 YYEEEE, per germline. The V end was cut by 0 bases, the J end by 1 base, with 7 bases between. The CDR3 is made up of 14 amino acids. The source of the sample is a study of identical twins. The cDNA had a unique molecular identifier and a template-switch universal primer site. TCRdb independently ran MiXCR on the 5' RACE reads; one entry per CDR3 protein. This table holds approximately 700,000 distinct CDR3 sequences, roughly 6% found once. Study-level findings and limits: The study reached conclusions through statistical analysis that was cross-sectional, not following the same donors. Models underestimated how often monozygotic twins shared out-of-frame TCR alpha. Invariant cells of the MAIT and iNKT types might have partly distorted the zero-insertion analyses.

Sequencing was done on a sample of naive T cells sorted from blood. This chain links TRBV5-6 with TRBJ2-5; D ambiguous. This TCR derives from a man aged 18 to 35 in good health. CDR3 DNA: TGTGCCAGCAGCTTGGCCGACGCCCAAGAGACCCAGTACTTC. Protein product: CASSLADAQETQYF.